The 22 T cell receptor beta chains listed next were all sequenced from one sample in a study of cytomegalovirus exposure and HLA in healthy donors (dated by TCRdb to the late 2010s). Library preparation used the immunoSEQ multiplex PCR assay. The multiplex PCR relied on a mix of 60 forward primers for TCR Vbeta segments and 13 reverse primers for TCR Jbeta segments. TCRdb stores this immuneACCESS table with in-frame sequences only. Part of the clones is absent; in the studies checked, under half of the shortfall reflects unresolved V genes, and no reason is known for the rest. In all, the sample holds approximately 150,000 clones, and less than 85% of those were seen once. The ten largest clones take up more than 4% of the sample. Sequences were obtained from PBMCs. The receptors were sampled from a man between 40 and 49 years old in good health and CMV-seronegative.

This clone was detected once. This chain uses TRBV6-5 with TRBJ2-5; the match to TRBD1 covers 10 bases. The V and J ends lost 6 bases and 5 bases, in that order; junction bases with no gene match: 9. Germline CDR1 reads MNHEY; CDR2 reads SVGAGI. CDR3 length: 15 residues. The CDR3 sequence is CASSKGQGRQETQYF. In nucleotides, the CDR3 is TGTGCCAGCAGCAAGGGACAGGGGCGACAGGAGACCCAGTACTTC.

V is TRBV6-5 and J is TRBJ1-1; 10 nucleotides match TRBD1. V gave up 6 bases and J gave up 1 base; unmatched junction bases: 5. The V gene's germline CDR1 is MNHEY and CDR2 SVGAGI. The CDR3 runs 15 residues. The CDR3: CASSPGTGANTEAFF. The CDR3 DNA follows: TGTGCCAGCAGCCCCGGGACAGGGGCGAACACTGAAGCTTTCTTT.

The count of this clone is one. The chain recombines TRBV9 with TRBJ2-5; 11 nucleotides agree with TRBD2. The germline CDR1 and CDR2 sequences are SGDLS and YYNGEE. J lost 5 bases, V lost 3 bases, and 6 bases had no gene match. The CDR3 is 15 residues long. CDR3: CASSGVAGGAETQYF. CDR3 DNA sequence: TGTGCCAGCAGCGGAGTAGCGGGGGGGGCGGAGACCCAGTACTTC.

The chain employs TRBV11-2 and TRBJ2-7; D is uncertain. Trimming left V 0 bases short and J 3 bases short, with 12 bases between. In germline, CDR1 is SGHAT, CDR2 FQNNGV. CDR3 size: 15 residues. CDR3 nucleotides: TGTGCCAGCAGCTTAGAACTGCGGCTATTCTACGAGCAGTACTTC. Its translation is CASSLELRLFYEQYF.

This clone was detected a few times. V and J are TRBV28 and TRBJ2-5; D is perhaps TRBD2 (5 bases). The CDR3 loop spans 14 amino acids. Germline-derived CDR1 and CDR2 are MDHEN and SYDVKM. Between the trimmed V and J ends, which lost 1 base and 2 bases, there was a span of 8 bases. The CDR3 nucleotides are TGTGCCAGCAGTTTATCCTCGGGACAAGAGACCCAGTACTTC. Translation gives CASSLSSGQETQYF.

Written as DNA, the CDR3 is TGTGCCAGCAGGGACAGGGGGTATGATACGCAGTATTTT. Protein: CASRDRGYDTQYF. The rearrangement joins TRBV2 to TRBJ2-3, with 10 bases identical to TRBD1. This CDR3 is 13 amino acids long. CDR1 is SNHLY, CDR2 FYNNEI, per germline. Trimming removed 6 bases from V and 6 bases from J; junction bases left unmatched: 3.

The rearrangement uses TRBV4-1 and TRBJ1-3; tentative D call: TRBD1 (6 bases). Germline V gene lookup returns CDR1 MGHRA and CDR2 YSYEKL. V was trimmed by 4 bases and J by 0 bases, leaving 19 bases between them. The CDR3 is 18 residues long. CDR3 bases: TGCGCCAGCAGCCGACGAGAAAAAACAGGGAGCTCTGGAAACACCATATATTTT. Amino acid sequence: CASSRREKTGSSGNTIYF.

V usage is TRBV5-6 and J usage is TRBJ1-4, with a possible D match to TRBD1 (5 bases). The V gene's germline CDR1 is SGHDT and CDR2 YYEEEE. CDR3 length: 17 amino acids. V was trimmed by 0 bases and J by 0 bases, leaving 12 bases between them. The CDR3 here is CASSLEVGGTTNEKLFF. CDR3 DNA sequence: TGTGCCAGCAGCTTGGAGGTTGGGGGGACAACTAATGAAAAACTGTTTTTT.

The rearrangement links TRBV4-2 to TRBJ2-3; TRBD2 aligns across 8 bases. Germline CDR1 reads LGHNA; CDR2 reads YNFKEQ. The ends lost 0 bases at V and 4 bases at J; junction bases unmatched: 9. There are 17 residues in the CDR3. The CDR3 protein is CASSQDRMSGGSDTQYF. CDR3 in DNA: TGTGCCAGCAGCCAAGACCGAATGAGCGGGGGTTCAGATACGCAGTATTTT.

A few counts support this clone. The V call is TRBV2, the J call TRBJ2-7; weak D call: TRBD2 (6 bases). The CDR3 contains 14 residues. The V gene lost 4 bases and the J gene lost 1 base, with 11 bases spanning the gap. Germline V CDR1 and CDR2: SNHLY, FYNNEI. CDR3 DNA: TGTGCCAGCAGTGGGGCTGGGACTTCCTACGAGCAGTACTTC. Encoded protein: CASSGAGTSYEQYF. The whole variable domain, filled in from reference TRBV2 and TRBJ2-7, reads EPEVTQTPSHQVTQMGQEVILRCVPISNHLYFYWYRQILGQKVEFLVSFYNNEISEKSEIFDDQFSVERPDGSNFTLKIRSTKLEDSAMYFCASSGAGTSYEQYFGPGTRLTVT.

Of note for this clone: The sample carries other DNA sequences with the same CDR3. V gene TRBV7-8 combines with J gene TRBJ1-5, with a possible D match to TRBD1 (5 bases). Trimming left V 5 bases short and J 3 bases short, with 11 bases between. The CDR3 sequence is 14 residues long. CDR1 is SGHVS, CDR2 FQNEAQ, per germline. The CDR3 region is CASSLGGDNQPQHF. The CDR3 DNA sequence: TGTGCCAGCAGCCTCGGGGGGGACAATCAGCCCCAGCATTTT.

The chain recombines TRBV30 with TRBJ1-2; 8 nucleotides match TRBD1. Germline CDR1 reads GTSNPN; CDR2 reads SVGIG (reference sequence). This CDR3 contains 14 residues. V lost 0 bases and J lost 3; bases outside the gene matches: 3. CDR3 in amino acids: CAWSVKGQDYGYTF. The CDR3 region has the DNA TGTGCCTGGAGTGTAAAGGGACAGGACTATGGCTACACCTTC.

This chain links TRBV4-1 with TRBJ2-3; TRBD2 matches at 7 bases. CDR1 and CDR2 (germline): MGHRA, YSYEKL. The CDR3 is 15 residues long. The V gene end was trimmed by 3 bases and the J gene end by 1 base; junction bases not matched to a gene: 4. The CDR3 sequence is CASSHSAGGTDTQYF. CDR3 DNA sequence: TGCGCCAGCAGCCATTCTGCGGGGGGCACAGATACGCAGTATTTT.

This chain links TRBV7-2 with TRBJ2-1; maybe TRBD1 (7 bases). V dropped 6 bases and J dropped 8 bases, with 14 bases sitting between them. This CDR3 spans 13 amino acids. Per germline, CDR1 SGHTA and CDR2 FQGNSA. CDR3 DNA sequence: TGTGCCAGCAGTAACCAGGGGGGCTATGAGCAGTTCTTC. Protein sequence: CASSNQGGYEQFF.

Turning to this clone: The same CDR3 is also encoded by other DNA sequences in this sample. The chain carries TRBV5-1 and TRBJ2-7, with D unresolved. CDR1 and CDR2 from the germline V gene are SGHRS and YFSETQ. Deletions cut 0 bases from V and 3 bases from J, with 10 bases between. There are 14 residues in the CDR3. The CDR3 nucleotides are TGCGCCAGCAGCTTGGCTACTGGTGGCTACGAGCAGTACTTC. It encodes CASSLATGGYEQYF.

This clone was observed a single time. The chain links TRBV2 to TRBJ1-5; D uncertain. Trimming left V 7 bases short and J 5 bases short, with 15 bases between. Germline lookup yields CDR1 SNHLY and CDR2 FYNNEI. CDR3 length: 14 amino acids. In nucleotides, the CDR3 is TGTGCCAGCACGGATGGGAGGGCCGATCAGCCCCAGCATTTT. Residues: CASTDGRADQPQHF.

This clone was observed a single time. The V and J genes are TRBV4-2 and TRBJ1-2; 7 positions match TRBD1. The length of the CDR3 is 15 residues. The germline gives CDR1 LGHNA, CDR2 YNFKEQ. The V and J ends lost 4 bases and 2 bases, in that order; junction bases with no gene match: 7. The DNA for the CDR3 is TGTGCCAGCAGCCTACGGACAGGCGCCAACTATGGCTACACCTTC. Amino acid sequence: CASSLRTGANYGYTF.

A remark on this clone: Its ends do not fully match the called genes, so a read error is possible. This chain joins TRBV7-7 and TRBJ1-2; no clear D. This CDR3 has 13 residues. Germline V gene data show CDR1 as SSHAT and CDR2 as FNYEAQ (reference sequence). CDR3 sequence (DNA): TGTGCTAGCAGCTTCGGGAGATACTATGGCTACACCTTC. Translating gives CASSFGRYYGYTF. Complete variable domain (other parts from reference TRBV7-7 and TRBJ1-2): GAGVSQSPRYKVTKRGQDVTLRCDPISSHATLYWYQQALGQGPEFLTYFNYEAQPDKSGLPSDRFSAERPEGSISTLTIQRTEQRDSAMYRCASSFGRYYGYTFGSGTRLTVV.

This chain joins TRBV4-3 and TRBJ2-5; D possibly corresponds to TRBD1 (6 bases). This CDR3 has 14 residues. The V and J ends lost 8 bases and 5 bases respectively, with 18 bases between them. Looked up from germline, CDR1 is LGHNA and CDR2 is YSLEER. The CDR3 DNA sequence: TGCGCCAGCTCCCAGGAAGGGGGTCACGAGACCCAGTACTTC. This codes for CASSQEGGHETQYF.

The gene calls are TRBV30 and TRBJ2-3; no reliable D call. The CDR3 runs 15 residues. CDR1 GTSNPN and CDR2 SVGIG come from the germline V gene (reference sequence). Trimming took 0 bases from V and 1 from J, leaving 11 bases between them. The CDR3 DNA follows: TGTGCCTGGAGTGTTCGAGTAGTCGGCACAGATACGCAGTATTTT. Translating gives CAWSVRVVGTDTQYF.

The chain has TRBV27 and TRBJ2-1; 9 nucleotides match TRBD2. This CDR3 comprises 15 residues. V lost 5 bases to trimming and J lost 3 bases; unmatched junction nucleotides: 5. Per germline, CDR1 MNHEY and CDR2 SMNVEV (reference sequence). CDR3 sequence (DNA): TGTGCCAGCAGTCTCATAGCGGGGGTCTACAATGAGCAGTTCTTC. Translated, it gives CASSLIAGVYNEQFF.

The J gene is TRBJ1-2, the V gene TRBV18, with a possible D match to TRBD1 (6 bases). CDR3 length equals 14 residues. Trimming stripped 3 bases from V and 6 bases from J, with 14 bases between. Looked up from germline, CDR1 is KGHSH and CDR2 is LQKENI. CDR3 protein: CASSPAQGYDGYTF. The CDR3 DNA reads TGTGCCAGCTCACCGGCACAGGGATACGATGGCTACACCTTC.